The text below deals with one TCR beta chain. Antigen specificity is unknown. Germline CDR1 reads SGHTA; CDR2 reads FQGTGA. The CDR3 contains 14 residues. V lost 2 bases to trimming and J lost 0 bases, with 8 bases between them. The data are from a study of T cell responses to AZD1222 COVID-19 vaccine. The study, taken as a whole, reports: No repertoire was sampled before or during the peak T cell response, only after it.

Produced via immunoSEQ multiplex PCR; TCRdb's table is partial and in-frame only. The sample has about 140,000 clones; around 92% are singletons. The V gene is TRBV7-3, the J gene TRBJ2-7; tentatively, D is TRBD2 (6 bases). The source of this sequence is an adult who had recovered from COVID-19. The material was peripheral blood, obtained after recovery from COVID-19. CDR3 amino acids: CASSLAGNSYEQYF. CDR3 nucleotides: TGTGCCAGCAGCTTAGCGGGAAACTCCTACGAGCAGTACTTC.